Here is one T cell receptor (beta chain) with its context. Its target is unknown. In making diagnoses, clinical symptoms, serum thyroxine and TRAb, thyroid ultrasound and orbital computed tomography were all used. RNA transcripts provided the source from which TCR beta CDR3 regions were amplified. When the TCR CDR3 underwent first-round RT-PCR, the HTBI primer set was used. TCRdb independently ran MiXCR on the multiplex PCR reads; one entry per CDR3 protein. The table records around 300,000 distinct CDR3 sequences, about 20% of them present only once. The sample originates from a study of T cells in Graves' hyperthyroidism and ophthalmopathy. Study information: Blood from the periphery was taken at initial diagnosis, before any treatment.

The CDR3 covers 15 residues. Germline V gene data show CDR1 as SGDLS and CDR2 as YYNGEE. V trimming: 1 base; J trimming: 12 bases; junction bases outside the gene matches: 10. Study-wide results and caveats: Most thyroid clonotypes with frequency above 0.001 were detected in blood. It was a median about 7.1 months before onset that the model predicted ophthalmopathy.

This TCR was recovered from a man under 40 with Graves' ophthalmopathy. The sequenced sample consisted of blood. The chain combines TRBV9 with TRBJ2-1; 10 bases are shared with TRBD2. CDR3 protein: CASSVQAGGPQGQFF. DNA for the CDR3: TGTGCCAGCAGCGTACAAGCGGGAGGGCCCCAAGGGCAGTTCTTC.